This passage covers 24 T cell receptor beta chains from one sample sequenced in a study of control samples from healthy donors and cancer patients. Repertoires were generated with immunoSEQ multiplex PCR, while TCRdb's copy carries only in-frame clones and drops some. The table includes approximately 100,000 clones, roughly 89% detected once. Sequencing was done on a sample of blood. The receptor source for this set is a man aged 30 to 45 in good health.

The rearrangement uses TRBV6-5 and TRBJ2-5; no clear D gene. V lost 2 bases and J lost 1, with 8 bases in between. In germline, CDR1 is MNHEY, CDR2 SVGAGI. CDR3 size: 14 residues. CDR3 coding DNA: TGTGCCAGCAGTTACAAGGGCTCCCAAGAGACCCAGTACTTC. Protein product: CASSYKGSQETQYF.

This chain's CDR3 is CASSEISPWNYNEQFF. Written as DNA, the CDR3 is TGTGCCAGCAGTGAGATATCCCCTTGGAACTACAATGAGCAGTTCTTC. The V and J genes are TRBV6-1 and TRBJ2-1, with unresolved D. CDR1 is MNHNS and CDR2 is SASEGT in the germline V gene. The CDR3 is 16 residues long. V lost 3 bases, J lost 3 bases, and 15 bases lay in between.

This clone occurred a few times. The chain combines TRBV11-3 with TRBJ2-7, with a tentative D call TRBD1 (5 bases). V lost 1 base, J lost 7 bases, and 14 bases lay in between. The CDR3 is 14 residues long. Germline CDR1 and CDR2: SGHNT and YENEEA. The CDR3 reads CASSLVRIQGEQYV. The DNA for the CDR3 is TGTGCCAGCAGCTTAGTCCGGATCCAGGGAGAGCAGTACGTC.

The rearrangement links TRBV30 to TRBJ2-2; D may be TRBD2 (5 bases). V lost 2 bases, J lost 7 bases, and 14 bases lay in between. Germline lookup yields CDR1 GTSNPN and CDR2 SVGIG (reference sequence). The CDR3 contains 14 residues. This CDR3 is CAWSRSGIRGELFF. CDR3 nucleotide sequence: TGTGCCTGGAGTAGGTCCGGGATCCGCGGGGAGCTGTTTTTT.

The chain links TRBV7-2 to TRBJ2-7, with 8 bases aligning to TRBD1. After removal of 0 bases from V and 2 bases from J, the junction contained 9 bases not matched to a gene. CDR1 SGHTA and CDR2 FQGNSA come from the germline V gene. This CDR3 comprises 17 residues. CDR3 protein: CASSLAAIPGQAYEQYF. The CDR3, as DNA: TGTGCCAGCAGCTTAGCGGCGATACCGGGACAGGCCTACGAGCAGTACTTC.

V is TRBV2 and J is TRBJ2-7; possible D gene TRBD2, 6 bases. Germline V gene sequence: CDR1 SNHLY, CDR2 FYNNEI. Trimming removed 5 bases from V and 0 bases from J, with 11 bases in between. This CDR3 region has 14 residues. CDR3 sequence (DNA): TGTGCCAGCAGTCTTGGGACTTCCTCCTACGAGCAGTACTTC. Translating it yields CASSLGTSSYEQYF.

The rearrangement uses TRBV27 and TRBJ1-3; TRBD1 might be the D (5 bases). V was clipped by 3 bases and J by 4 bases, with 10 bases between them. The CDR3 is 14 residues long. From germline, CDR1 is MNHEY and CDR2 SMNVEV (reference sequence). CDR3 in DNA: TGTGCCAGCAGTTTGTTGCCAGGGGGAAACACCATATATTTT. The encoded protein is CASSLLPGGNTIYF.

The sample holds one count of this clone. The chain carries TRBV6-6 and TRBJ2-3; no firm D call. Germline CDR1 is MNHNY and CDR2 is SVGAGI (reference sequence). This CDR3 is 11 amino acids long. V lost 5 bases and J lost 8, with 8 bases in between. The CDR3 loop is CASSHLGTQYF. The CDR3 DNA reads TGTGCCAGCAGTCACCTGGGTACGCAGTATTTT.

The CDR3 is CASSYQVQGYTF. In nucleotides, the CDR3 is TGTGCCAGCAGCTATCAGGTCCAAGGCTACACCTTC. The chain employs TRBV5-4 and TRBJ1-2, with D unresolved. The germline CDR1 and CDR2 sequences are SGHNT and YYREEE (reference sequence). The CDR3 has 12 residues. V was cut by 3 bases and J by 8 bases, with 11 bases left in between.

This rearrangement joins TRBV6-5 to TRBJ1-3; TRBD1 is a possible D gene (5 bases). CDR1 MNHEY and CDR2 SVGAGI come from the germline V gene. The germline V and J ends were trimmed by 4 bases and 1 base, with 8 bases remaining between them. CDR3 length: 14 residues. The CDR3 nucleotides read TGTGCCAGCAGTTCTCAGGGATCTGGAAACACCATATATTTT. Its translation: CASSSQGSGNTIYF.

This clone has only a few counts. V gene TRBV30 combines with J gene TRBJ2-5, with 8 bases identical to TRBD1. The CDR3 runs 15 residues. CDR1 and CDR2 (germline): GTSNPN, SVGIG (reference sequence). V gave up 0 bases and J gave up 4 bases; unmatched junction bases: 7. The CDR3 bases are TGTGCCTGGAGTGTAGGGCAGGGGGCTACAGAGACCCAGTACTTC. Translating it yields CAWSVGQGATETQYF.

The chain links TRBV24-1 to TRBJ2-3, with 10 bases lining up with TRBD2. With 0 bases clipped from V and 6 bases from J, the junction kept 5 bases outside the gene matches. The CDR3 is 16 residues long. From germline, CDR1 is KGHDR and CDR2 SFDVKD. The DNA of the CDR3 is TGTGCCACCAGTGATTTGGCTAGCGGGAGTCCTGATACGCAGTATTTT. Translating gives CATSDLASGSPDTQYF.

V is TRBV4-3 and J is TRBJ2-2, with TRBD2 matching over 8 bases. Germline-derived CDR1 and CDR2 are LGHNA and YSLEER. The CDR3 has 16 residues. The V and J ends lost 1 base and 5 bases, in that order; junction bases with no gene match: 6. In DNA, the CDR3 is TGCGCCAGCAGCCAAGTGCTAGCGGGCAATACCGGGGAGCTGTTTTTT. Its translation is CASSQVLAGNTGELFF.

The chain joins TRBV5-4 to TRBJ2-2; no clear D gene. This CDR3 has 14 residues. Per germline, CDR1 SGHNT and CDR2 YYREEE (reference sequence). Trimming took off 3 bases at V and 3 bases at J, with 9 bases between the two ends. CDR3 residues: CASSYTHDTGELFF. The CDR3 DNA is TGTGCCAGCAGCTATACACACGACACCGGGGAGCTGTTTTTT.

This clone has a handful of counts. The chain recombines TRBV30 with TRBJ2-6; the D gene is possibly TRBD2 (5 bases). Between the trimmed V and J ends, which lost 5 bases and 0 bases, there was a span of 14 bases. Germline V lookup: CDR1 GTSNPN, CDR2 SVGIG (reference sequence). This CDR3 spans 16 amino acids. This CDR3 is CAWGGRGNSGANVLTF. The CDR3 DNA reads TGTGCCTGGGGCGGACGAGGGAACTCTGGGGCCAACGTCCTGACTTTC.

The V call is TRBV11-1, the J call TRBJ2-1; D gene uncertain. The CDR3 totals 15 residues. CDR1 and CDR2 (germline): SGHAT, FQDESV (reference sequence). The ends were cut back, 1 base at V and 9 bases at J, with 16 bases in the middle. In nucleotides, the CDR3 is TGTGCCAGCAGCTTAGGAAGGCCTGGAAGTGGTGAGCAGTTCTTC. It encodes CASSLGRPGSGEQFF.

The chain joins TRBV29-1 to TRBJ1-2; maybe TRBD1 (6 bases). CDR1 SQVTM and CDR2 ANQGSEA come from the germline V gene. V lost 7 bases, J lost 4 bases, and 19 bases lay in between. This CDR3 is built from 14 residues. The CDR3 sequence is CSADTDRTSYGYTF. In DNA, the CDR3 is TGCAGCGCTGACACGGACAGAACTAGCTATGGCTACACCTTC.

In nucleotides, the CDR3 is TGTGCCAGCAGCTTAGCTGGACAGGCAACGTCTGGAAACACCATATATTTT. Encoded protein: CASSLAGQATSGNTIYF. The chain employs TRBV7-8 and TRBJ1-3; 7 bases fit TRBD1. Germline-derived CDR1 and CDR2 are SGHVS and FQNEAQ. The CDR3 is 17 residues long. Trimming took 0 bases from V and 1 from J; bases not matched to a gene: 6.

This chain links TRBV5-5 with TRBJ1-2; a weak D match, TRBD1 (5 bases). Trimming pared 2 bases from V and 5 bases from J, leaving 13 bases between. Germline lookup yields CDR1 SGHKS and CDR2 YYEKEE (reference sequence). CDR3 size: 14 residues. CDR3 nucleotides: TGTGCCAGCAGCTTAGGCAGGGAGGGATATGGCTACACCTTC. Protein sequence: CASSLGREGYGYTF.

V and J are TRBV2 and TRBJ1-6; D gene ambiguous. CDR1 is SNHLY, CDR2 FYNNEI, per germline. The germline V and J ends were trimmed by 3 bases and 6 bases, with 9 bases remaining between them. This CDR3 comprises 14 residues. The CDR3 coding sequence is TGTGCCAGCAGTGATCAACGTGTTAATTCACCCCTCCACTTT. Protein sequence: CASSDQRVNSPLHF.

The V gene is TRBV19, the J gene TRBJ1-2; the match to TRBD1 covers 7 bases. The germline V gene has CDR1 LNHDA and CDR2 SQIVND (reference sequence). J lost 7 bases, V lost 7 bases, and 12 bases had no gene match. The CDR3 has 14 amino acids. CDR3 nucleotide sequence: TGTGCCAGTAACCCGACAGGGTCGGTCGGTGGCTACACCTTC. This sequence encodes CASNPTGSVGGYTF.

This clone has more than one count but fewer than ten. The J gene is TRBJ2-4, the V gene TRBV7-2; D is possibly TRBD2 (5 bases). This CDR3 has 14 amino acids. V lost 3 bases, J lost 0 bases, and 6 bases lay in between. The germline V gene has CDR1 SGHTA and CDR2 FQGNSA. The CDR3 sequence: CASSFGKAKNIQYF. CDR3 nucleotides: TGTGCCAGCAGCTTCGGGAAAGCCAAAAACATTCAGTACTTC.

This clone was counted only a few times. The V and J genes are TRBV12-3 or TRBV12-4 and TRBJ1-1, with D perhaps TRBD1 (5 bases). This CDR3 region has 13 residues. V lost 2 bases, J lost 8 bases, and 12 bases lay in between. The CDR3 is CASSLRQGEEAFF. For the CDR3, the DNA is TGTGCCAGCAGTTTACGTCAGGGTGAAGAAGCTTTCTTT.

The chain is built from TRBV18 and TRBJ1-5; TRBD1 might be the D (5 bases). The CDR3 spans 13 residues. Germline V gene lookup returns CDR1 KGHSH and CDR2 LQKENI. Trimming shortened V by 3 bases and J by 7 bases, and 10 bases separated the two germline ends. CDR3: CASSPPGVQPQHF. In DNA, the CDR3 is TGTGCCAGCTCACCCCCGGGGGTCCAGCCCCAGCATTTT.